Listed here are 21 T cell receptor beta chains from one sample, sequenced in a study of early stage breast cancer tumors. Assay used: immunoSEQ multiplex PCR; TCRdb lists only in-frame clones, some missing. The sample shows some 72,000 clones, more than 65% of them seen only once. The sequencing sample was made of blood. Source of these receptors: a person aged 55 to 75 with breast cancer.

The V call is TRBV10-1, the J call TRBJ2-5; 10 nucleotides agree with TRBD1. Germline CDR1 and CDR2: WNHNN and SYGVQD (reference sequence). The trim removed 2 bases at V and 5 bases at J, leaving 11 bases unmatched. The CDR3 is 17 residues long. The CDR3 loop reads CASSETRDRGVRETQYF. Here the CDR3 DNA reads TGCGCCAGCAGTGAGACCCGGGACAGGGGTGTCCGGGAGACCCAGTACTTC.

A few counts support this clone. The rearrangement uses TRBV28 and TRBJ1-1; D is possibly TRBD1 (5 bases). Trimming shortened V by 4 bases and J by 6 bases, and 9 bases separated the two germline ends. The CDR3 covers 12 residues. The germline CDR1 and CDR2 sequences are MDHEN and SYDVKM. CDR3 residues: CASSYVRAEAFF. As DNA, the CDR3 is TGTGCCAGCAGTTACGTCAGGGCTGAAGCTTTCTTT.

Only a few counts were recorded for this clone. The chain employs TRBV28 and TRBJ1-2; no reliable D call. Germline loops: CDR1 MDHEN, CDR2 SYDVKM. The CDR3 totals 16 residues. With 6 bases removed from V and 5 bases from J, the gap between germline ends came to 22 bases. CDR3 in amino acids: CASRLRGSSSTYGYTF. Here the CDR3 DNA reads TGTGCCAGCAGGTTAAGAGGGAGTTCGTCTACTTATGGCTACACCTTC.

This chain joins TRBV5-4 and TRBJ2-5; D not resolved. The ends were cut back, 4 bases at V and 3 bases at J, with 10 bases in the middle. Looked up from germline, CDR1 is SGHNT and CDR2 is YYREEE (reference sequence). The CDR3 runs 13 residues. In DNA, the CDR3 is TGTGCCAGCAGCAAGCCCGGCGAAGAGACCCAGTACTTC. Its translation is CASSKPGEETQYF.

In its sample, this clone was seen a few times. This chain uses TRBV10-3 with TRBJ2-1, with 10 bases matching TRBD1. V lost 10 bases to trimming and J lost 8 bases; unmatched junction nucleotides: 5. There are 12 residues in the CDR3. Germline CDR1 and CDR2: ENHRY and SYGVKD. The CDR3 protein is CATSGQGDEQFF. The CDR3 bases are TGTGCCACCTCTGGACAGGGGGATGAGCAGTTCTTC.

The genes are TRBV18 and TRBJ2-7; 12 bases agree with TRBD2. Per the germline V gene, CDR1 is KGHSH and CDR2 is LQKENI. Trimming removed 0 bases from V and 2 bases from J; junction bases left unmatched: 2. The CDR3 is made up of 16 amino acids. The CDR3 region is CASSPPGLAGTYEQYF. In DNA form, the CDR3 reads TGTGCCAGCTCACCACCGGGACTAGCGGGCACCTACGAGCAGTACTTC. The variable domain in full, with the rest retrieved from reference TRBV18 and TRBJ2-7, is NAGVMQNPRHLVRRRGQEARLRCSPMKGHSHVYWYRQLPEEGLKFMVYLQKENIIDESGMPKERFSAEFPKEGPSILRIQQVVRGDSAAYFCASSPPGLAGTYEQYFGPGTRLTVT.

This rearrangement joins TRBV19 to TRBJ1-3; D is uncertain. The CDR3 is 13 residues long. V was trimmed by 7 bases and J by 3 bases, leaving 10 bases between them. Per germline, CDR1 LNHDA and CDR2 SQIVND (reference sequence). The CDR3 DNA reads as TGTGCCAGTAAACTATGGGATGGAAACACCATATATTTT. Its translation: CASKLWDGNTIYF.

The J gene is TRBJ2-2, the V gene TRBV7-3; D gene uncertain. Germline assignment: CDR1 SGHTA and CDR2 FQGTGA. This CDR3 is 12 amino acids long. Trimming pared 3 bases from V and 6 bases from J, leaving 5 bases between. CDR3 sequence: CASSFRSGELFF. The CDR3 DNA is TGTGCCAGCAGCTTTCGCTCCGGGGAGCTGTTTTTT.

The V gene is TRBV7-8, the J gene TRBJ2-2; 8 nucleotides align to TRBD1. The CDR3 is made up of 13 amino acids. Germline CDR1 reads SGHVS; CDR2 reads FQNEAQ. V trimming: 9 bases; J trimming: 1 base; junction bases outside the gene matches: 1. The CDR3 nucleotides read TGTGCCAGTGACAGGGGGAACACCGGGGAGCTGTTTTTT. Its protein product is CASDRGNTGELFF.

The rearrangement links TRBV7-8 to TRBJ1-2; the match to TRBD1 covers 8 bases. Trimming at V came to 1 base and at J to 6 bases, leaving 4 bases not matched to a gene. This CDR3 comprises 14 residues. Germline V gives CDR1 SGHVS, CDR2 FQNEAQ. The CDR3 DNA reads as TGTGCCAGCAGCTTAGACCGGACAGGGAATGGCTACACCTTC. This gives the protein CASSLDRTGNGYTF. Variable domain in full (rest from reference TRBV7-8 and TRBJ1-2): GAGVSQSPRYKVAKRGQDVALRCDPISGHVSLFWYQQALGQGPEFLTYFQNEAQLDKSGLPSDRFFAERPEGSVSTLKIQRTQQEDSAVYLCASSLDRTGNGYTFGSGTRLTVV.

This clone was detected once. The rearrangement links TRBV30 to TRBJ2-1; 7 nucleotides agree with TRBD2. Germline CDR1 and CDR2: GTSNPN and SVGIG (reference sequence). The length of the CDR3 is 13 residues. Trimming cost V 7 bases and J 9 bases; bases outside gene matches: 12. The CDR3 DNA reads TGTGCCTCCCGGCCCGGGACTATTCCTGAGCAGTTCTTC. The encoded protein is CASRPGTIPEQFF. The variable domain in full, with the rest retrieved from reference TRBV30 and TRBJ2-1, is SQTIHQWPATLVQPVGSPLSLECTVEGTSNPNLYWYRQAAGRGLQLLFYSVGIGQISSEVPQNLSASRPQDRQFILSSKKLLLSDSGFYLCASRPGTIPEQFFGPGTRLTVL.

V is TRBV7-9 and J is TRBJ1-5; tentative D call: TRBD1 (5 bases). The V gene's germline CDR1 is SEHNR and CDR2 FQNEAQ (reference sequence). Trimming removed 0 bases at V and 3 bases at J, with 12 bases between. The CDR3 is 16 residues long. DNA for the CDR3: TGTGCCAGCAGCTTAGCTGGTGGGGCGCTCAATCAGCCCCAGCATTTT. It specifies CASSLAGGALNQPQHF.

V and J are TRBV5-6 and TRBJ1-6; tentatively, D is TRBD1 (6 bases). CDR3 length: 15 residues. CDR1 is SGHDT and CDR2 is YYEEEE in the germline V gene. V was trimmed by 4 bases and J by 1 base, leaving 9 bases between them. CDR3 region: CASSRDRSYNSPLHF. Written as DNA, the CDR3 is TGTGCCAGCAGCCGTGACAGGTCCTATAATTCACCCCTCCACTTT.

This clone is a singleton in its sample. This chain joins TRBV7-2 and TRBJ2-3, with 10 bases lining up with TRBD2. V shed 5 bases, J shed 4 bases, and the junction held 6 bases outside the gene matches. Germline loops: CDR1 SGHTA, CDR2 FQGNSA. There are 15 residues in the CDR3. This CDR3 is CASSLLAGGADTQYF. CDR3 nucleotides: TGTGCCAGCAGCCTCTTAGCGGGAGGAGCAGATACGCAGTATTTT.

The V gene is TRBV30, the J gene TRBJ1-4; tentative D call: TRBD1 (5 bases). The germline CDR1 and CDR2 sequences are GTSNPN and SVGIG (reference sequence). The CDR3 extends over 16 amino acids. Trimming cost V 1 base and J 10 bases, with 22 bases left between them. The CDR3 here is CAWSGTGTRRGGKLFF. In nucleotides, the CDR3 is TGTGCCTGGAGTGGAACCGGGACTCGGCGAGGAGGAAAACTGTTTTTT.

V gene TRBV10-2 combines with J gene TRBJ1-5, with 8 positions matching TRBD1. CDR1 WSHSY and CDR2 SAAADI come from the germline V gene. The CDR3 contains 13 residues. Unmatched junction bases numbered 9, after V lost 10 bases and J lost 7 bases. Here the CDR3 reads CATSGQAQQPQHF. In nucleotides, the CDR3 is TGCGCCACCTCGGGACAGGCGCAACAGCCCCAGCATTTT.

This chain links TRBV5-1 with TRBJ2-7; D perhaps matches TRBD2 (5 bases). This CDR3 comprises 15 residues. Trimming took off 0 bases at V and 5 bases at J, with 15 bases between the two ends. From germline, CDR1 is SGHRS and CDR2 YFSETQ. CDR3 coding DNA: TGCGCCAGCAGCTTGGAGGGCGGACTCCTGGACGAGCAGTACTTC. Its protein is CASSLEGGLLDEQYF.

The V call is TRBV6-5, the J call TRBJ1-3; TRBD1 agrees at 9 bases. The CDR3 consists of 14 residues. CDR1 and CDR2 (germline): MNHEY, SVGAGI. V was clipped by 6 bases and J by 6 bases; unmatched bases: 6. The CDR3 sequence is CASSPWTGANTIYF. CDR3 in DNA: TGTGCCAGCAGCCCCTGGACAGGGGCAAACACCATATATTTT.

The chain joins TRBV5-1 to TRBJ2-1; D is unclear. CDR3 length: 12 amino acids. V lost 4 bases and J 7 bases, leaving 9 bases between the germline ends. Germline values: CDR1 SGHRS, CDR2 YFSETQ. In DNA form, the CDR3 reads TGCGCCAGCAGCCCGATCGGGAATGAGCAGTTCTTC. This translates into CASSPIGNEQFF.

This sequence joins TRBV7-2 and TRBJ2-7, with D perhaps TRBD1 or TRBD2 (5 bases each). The CDR3 is 13 residues long. The V and J ends lost 0 bases and 7 bases respectively, with 10 bases between them. Germline lookup yields CDR1 SGHTA and CDR2 FQGNSA. CDR3 protein: CASSLAGTREQYF. The CDR3 DNA follows: TGTGCCAGCAGCTTAGCAGGGACGCGGGAGCAGTACTTC.

The chain recombines TRBV4-1 with TRBJ1-4; D is undetermined. Trimming left V 0 bases short and J 8 bases short, with 19 bases between. The CDR3 runs 17 residues. In germline, CDR1 is MGHRA, CDR2 YSYEKL. CDR3 in amino acids: CASSQDINARPREKLFF. Here the CDR3 DNA reads TGCGCCAGCAGCCAAGATATCAATGCAAGGCCAAGGGAAAAACTGTTTTTT.